This T cell receptor (beta chain) was captured in a study of regulatory T cells in long-lasting Graves disease. As for this clonotype: Its cognate antigen is unknown.

Between the trimmed V and J ends, which lost 0 bases and 2 bases, there was a span of 11 bases. CDR3 size: 15 residues. Germline V lookup: CDR1 MNHEY, CDR2 SVGEGT. Whole-study results and caveats: Between persistent patients, a few thousand public clonotypes were shared, exceeding the 900 to 1,000 shared between new patients. Favoring TRBV28, TRBJ1-2 and TRBJ2-5 was a feature seen in persistent disease.

Time point noted: persistent/refractory GD, antithyroid drugs over 5 years with positive TRAb. From RNA extracted from PBMCs, the TCR library was made. In this cohort, patients came from an endocrinology department located in Xi'an, China. Relying on iRepertoire HTBI primers and Arm-PCR of CDR3 regions, the team built TCR beta libraries. Using its own MiXCR run on the multiplex PCR reads, TCRdb lists one record per CDR3 protein. The table shows roughly 700,000 distinct CDR3 sequences, with 30% occurring only once. The material was peripheral blood mononuclear cells (PBMCs), obtained when the disease was refractory, from a patient treated with antithyroid drugs. The clonotype was recovered from a female donor with Graves disease. The chain recombines TRBV6-2 or TRBV6-3 with TRBJ2-7, with a weak D call TRBD1 (5 bases). This chain's CDR3 is CASSYSRTDTYEQYF. CDR3 DNA: TGTGCCAGCAGTTACTCCCGGACGGACACCTACGAGCAGTACTTC.